Listed below are T cell receptor beta chains from one sample, sequenced in a study of T cells in Graves' hyperthyroidism and ophthalmopathy. TCRdb re-called the multiplex PCR reads with MiXCR, one entry per CDR3 protein. The sample shows 700,000 to 950,000 distinct CDR3 sequences, approximately 36% of them seen only once. The specimen was blood. The receptors stem from a woman aged 40 to 50 with Graves' hyperthyroidism. The conserved cysteine and the conserved F or W are not part of the CDR3 here. D genes are given only for firm matches.

>-|TRBV10-1
ASSIDSYTGELF
>TRBD2|TRBV7-9
ASWLAAPDDTQY
>TRBD1|TRBV20-1
SARDRGFTDTQY
>-|TRBV7-9
ASRPQGAPEAF
>-|TRBV5-1
ASSADGNTIY
>TRBD2|TRBV7-9
ASSPIGTTNTGELF
>TRBD1|TRBV7-3
ASSPLGTGRTETQY
>-|TRBV10-3
AISESGGGRTSTIY
>-|TRBV10-3
ASRRASNTGELF
>-|TRBV7-2
ASSGGTNSPLH
>-|TRBV5-1
ASSLAIKGGSQEAQY
>-|TRBV7-9
ASSLLGDWTEAF
>-|TRBV27
AGSLGSGELF
>-|TRBV6-5
ASSSGQFAYGYT
>-|TRBV6-5
ASSYSPTLREKLF
>-|TRBV6-2/TRBV6-3
ASSYSRTGSSPLH
>TRBD1|TRBV20-1
SAKGTGRETQY
>TRBD1|TRBV7-9
ASSTDLGTGGQPQH
>TRBD1|TRBV15
ATSTGTGNYEQY
>-|TRBV2
ASSQSGSNYGYT
>-|TRBV10-3
AISDPTGGQAPQH
>TRBD1|TRBV5-6
ASSSSKGQPQPQH
>-|TRBV10-1
ASSAQQDQETQY
>-|TRBV5-8
ASSGTVNTEAF
>TRBD1|TRBV19
ASSISGQGAGYGYT
>TRBD1|TRBV2
ASRRNRGGEEKLF
>-|TRBV12-3/TRBV12-4
ASTLGEGGNQPQH
>-|TRBV10-3
AISGVLNEKLF
>TRBD1|TRBV20-1
SANRDRGHNSPLH
>-|TRBV6-6
ASSYSASWNTEAF
>-|TRBV2
ASSDRFVGQF
>TRBD2|TRBV20-1
SASASSGTQEQY
>-|TRBV11-2
ASSLFMNTEAF
>-|TRBV7-2
ASSPNRQGGYT
>-|TRBV7-3
ASSLDSEGDRYGYT
>-|TRBV20-1
SARDPQGHSPLH
>TRBD1|TRBV19
ASSIGTGGAGTEAF
>TRBD2|TRBV12-3/TRBV12-4
ASSSGLAGKRTQY
>-|TRBV13
ASSLGPGNHYGYT
>TRBD1|TRBV24-1
ATTQGVATEAF
>-|TRBV12-3/TRBV12-4
ASRRGRYSGNTIY